One and the same sample provided the 5 T cell receptor beta chains below, sequenced in a study of OX40 agonist ivuxolimab in advanced cancers. The assay was immunoSEQ multiplex PCR, and TCRdb's table has in-frame clones only and misses some. The sample lists roughly 63,000 clones, 70% to 90% occurring once. The material was CD4+ or CD8+ T cells sorted from blood, obtained in a trial of the OX40 agonist ivuxolimab. These TCRs come from an adult with an advanced solid tumor such as melanoma, head and neck, liver or kidney cancer.

V is TRBV28 and J is TRBJ2-3; tentative D call: TRBD1 (7 bases). The V end was cut by 5 bases, the J end by 2 bases, with 20 bases between. The CDR3 length is 17 residues. CDR1 is MDHEN, CDR2 SYDVKM, per germline. Here the CDR3 reads CASSPLYSGGPTDTQYF. DNA for the CDR3: TGTGCCAGCAGTCCCCTCTATTCAGGGGGGCCCACAGATACGCAGTATTTT. The variable domain in full, with the rest retrieved from reference TRBV28 and TRBJ2-3, is DVKVTQSSRYLVKRTGEKVFLECVQDMDHENMFWYRQDPGLGLRLIYFSYDVKMKEKGDIPEGYSVSREKKERFSLILESASTNQTSMYLCASSPLYSGGPTDTQYFGPGTRLTVL.

This chain links TRBV5-5 with TRBJ1-2; TRBD1 matches 8 bases. Looked up from germline, CDR1 is SGHKS and CDR2 is YYEKEE (reference sequence). The CDR3 has 16 residues. V gave up 1 base and J gave up 0 bases; unmatched junction bases: 5. CDR3 sequence reads: CASSLQGAGPNYGYTF. CDR3 DNA sequence: TGTGCCAGCAGCTTGCAGGGGGCCGGTCCTAACTATGGCTACACCTTC. The entire variable domain, with the rest obtained from reference TRBV5-5 and TRBJ1-2, is as follows: DAGVTQSPTHLIKTRGQQVTLRCSPISGHKSVSWYQQVLGQGPQFIFQYYEKEERGRGNFPDRFSARQFPNYSSELNVNALLLGDSALYLCASSLQGAGPNYGYTFGSGTRLTVV.

The CDR3 sequence is CASSSDRVGSDTQYF. In DNA, the CDR3 is TGTGCCAGCAGTTCCGACAGGGTTGGGTCAGATACGCAGTATTTT. The gene calls are TRBV28 and TRBJ2-3; 7 nucleotides line up with TRBD1. After removal of 4 bases from V and 4 bases from J, the junction contained 8 bases not matched to a gene. Germline values: CDR1 MDHEN, CDR2 SYDVKM. The length of the CDR3 is 15 residues. The full variable domain, in which reference TRBV28 and TRBJ2-3 provide the parts outside the CDR3, is DVKVTQSSRYLVKRTGEKVFLECVQDMDHENMFWYRQDPGLGLRLIYFSYDVKMKEKGDIPEGYSVSREKKERFSLILESASTNQTSMYLCASSSDRVGSDTQYFGPGTRLTVL.

The chain carries TRBV5-1 and TRBJ2-1; D unclear. This CDR3 comprises 15 residues. V was trimmed by 4 bases and J by 0 bases, leaving 11 bases between them. CDR1 and CDR2 from the germline V gene are SGHRS and YFSETQ. The CDR3 nucleotides read TGCGCCAGCAGCCCCATCGATAGCTCCTACAATGAGCAGTTCTTC. It translates to CASSPIDSSYNEQFF. The full variable domain, completed using reference TRBV5-1 and TRBJ2-1, is KAGVTQTPRYLIKTRGQQVTLSCSPISGHRSVSWYQQTPGQGLQFLFEYFSETQRNKGNFPGRFSGRQFSNSRSEMNVSTLELGDSALYLCASSPIDSSYNEQFFGPGTRLTVL.

The chain joins TRBV6-5 to TRBJ2-7; 9 nucleotides match TRBD2. The CDR3 extends over 15 amino acids. The V and J ends lost 2 bases and 2 bases, in that order; junction bases with no gene match: 4. The germline CDR1 and CDR2 sequences are MNHEY and SVGAGI. CDR3 residues: CASSYAGTSTYEQYF. CDR3 DNA sequence: TGTGCCAGCAGTTACGCCGGGACTAGCACCTACGAGCAGTACTTC.